This is a list of T cell receptor beta chains from one sample in a study of monozygotic twins with inflammatory bowel disease. TCRdb reanalyzed the 5' RACE reads and collapses them to one entry per CDR3 protein, without DNA. The sample spans fewer than 550,000 distinct CDR3 sequences; the ten largest clones claim 2% to 2.5%. Sequencing used blood. The receptors derive from a human donor with ulcerative colitis or Crohn's disease, or a healthy co-twin of an affected twin (not recorded which). Each CDR3 is given with its conserved first and last residue.

v_call	j_call	cdr3_aa
TRBV29-1	TRBJ2-3	CSVARDPTDTQYF
TRBV20-1	TRBJ2-7	CSAPSGGDTLYEQYF
TRBV5-1	TRBJ1-2	CASSGTPGVNYGYTF
TRBV5-5	TRBJ1-5	CASSLGQLDSNQPQHF
TRBV7-2	TRBJ1-3	CASSSARKSGNTIYF
TRBV7-6	TRBJ2-3	CASSLGQGETDTQYF
TRBV28	TRBJ2-2	CASSPSHSRSKGNGELFF
TRBV29-1	TRBJ2-7	CSVGQGRSYEQYF
TRBV20-1	TRBJ1-5	CSAKTGGQPQHF
TRBV6-1	TRBJ1-2	CASSVQGAVYGYTF
TRBV7-3	TRBJ2-1	CASSTGTSGSNEQFF
TRBV6-6	TRBJ2-3	CATRGSSTDTQYF
TRBV3-1	TRBJ2-7	CASSPVGGHSSYEQYF
TRBV30	TRBJ2-3	CAWSNGRQDTQYF
TRBV20-1	TRBJ1-6	CSARPDRDNSPLHF
TRBV20-1	TRBJ2-1	CSPSGGDNEQFF